The sequence of this T cell receptor (beta chain) was determined in a study of TIL therapy for anti-PD-1-resistant metastatic lung cancer (dated by TCRdb to the early 2020s). As for the study more broadly: Enrolled patients had a median age of roughly 54 years (range about 35-85) and a median tumor PD-L1 proportion score of roughly 6%. Across the cohort, whole-exome sequencing showed a median non-synonymous tumor mutation burden of approximately 1.5 mutations per megabase. Tumor and peripheral blood T cell receptor beta sequencing was used to track clonotypes across tumor, expanded TIL product and serial blood samples. The cohort was composed predominantly of lung adenocarcinoma, with several EGFR-mutant and two ALK-rearranged tumors included, and half of patients were identified as current or former smokers.

Regarding this clone: No antigen is known for it. Base qualities are missing; no much larger clone stands one base away.

TCR beta CDR3 regions were amplified from genomic DNA by bias-controlled multiplex PCR with the immunoSEQ v3 hsTCRB kit. The TCR libraries were sequenced on an Illumina NextSeq 500 to roughly 2.1 million read pairs for survey level or about 5-6.5 million read pairs for deep level. As for how the authors treated the data: V, D and J genes were assigned, non-productive sequences were removed, and clonality was reported by immunoSEQ Analyzer software. Repertoires were compared by productive Simpson clonality and by the Morisita overlap index of productive TRB rearrangements between infused TIL and blood. TCRdb carries this immuneACCESS record with in-frame sequences only. Its versions omit some clonotypes, under half of them owing to an unresolved V gene in the studies checked, with the rest unexplained. The D gene and trimming were derived from the DNA, and the V and J assignments and clone size from that table. Within this sample are about 6,400 clones, with roughly 60% of them counted one time only. The top ten hold roughly 5% of the sample.

The germline V and J ends show losses of 3 bases and 4 bases respectively, and no gene match explains 3 bases of the junction. Via the germline V gene (reference sequence), CDR1 is LGHDT and CDR2 YNNKEL. The CDR3 runs 16 residues from the cysteine to the phenylalanine. Here the CDR3 DNA is all that survives: 48 bases in frame from base 1. Summary of the overall study and its limitations: The study protocol defined all tumor marker inferences as exploratory. The cohort was highly selected, including more treatment-naive, never-smoker and oncogene-addicted patients than is typical, which limits generalizability. Clonal turnover during TIL culture was high, and many clones enriched in the product were not detected in the baseline tumor, suggesting clonal contraction instead of faithful expansion. Compared with baseline intratumoral T cells, expanded TIL cultures were more clonal and less diverse (median clonality 6% vs 31%, p < 0.0001).

The time point label for this specimen denotes: pre-treatment sample, taken before nivolumab and TIL therapy. Excised metastases, mostly pleural nodules or supraclavicular lymph nodes, were used as baseline tumor samples and were taken from the same resection from which TIL were grown. Tumors were harvested before any PD-1/PD-L1 blockade; patients then received nivolumab, and those progressing received lymphodepletion, expanded TIL infusion and IL-2. Adults with stage 4 NSCLC were enrolled from October 2017 to January 2020 in a dual-center phase I trial. Samples were obtained from a single-arm, open-label phase I trial in which tumor-infiltrating lymphocyte therapy with nivolumab was evaluated in advanced non-small cell lung cancer. Parts of each resected tumor were snap-frozen in liquid nitrogen and kept at -80 degrees C. Tumor regions of interest were selected on H&E sections using laser-capture macrodissection, ground into approximately 14 mg aliquots, and extracted using Qiagen Allprep kits.

The source was tumor tissue, collected at baseline. The chain is encoded by TRBV3-1 (or the pseudogene TRBV3-2) joined to TRBJ2-3; 14 bases in the junction line up with TRBD2. This receptor was taken from a person aged 25-85 years with non-small cell lung cancer. The CDR3 sequence is CASSHRLAGGADTQYF. The DNA sequence reads TGTGCCAGCAGCCACCGACTAGCGGGAGGGGCAGATACGCAGTATTTT.